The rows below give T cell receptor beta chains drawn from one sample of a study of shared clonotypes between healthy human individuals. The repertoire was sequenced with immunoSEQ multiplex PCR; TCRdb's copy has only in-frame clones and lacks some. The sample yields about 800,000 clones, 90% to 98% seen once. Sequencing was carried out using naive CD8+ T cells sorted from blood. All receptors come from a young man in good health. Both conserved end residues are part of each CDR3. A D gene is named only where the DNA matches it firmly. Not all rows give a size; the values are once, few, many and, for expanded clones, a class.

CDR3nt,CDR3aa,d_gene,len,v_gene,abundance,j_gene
TGCGCCAGCAGCGAGGAGGGACCCCTCGGCAGAGGGAGGGTCTACGAGCAGTACTTC,CASSEEGPLGRGRVYEQYF,TRBD2,19,TRBV10-1,.,TRBJ2-7
TGTGCTAGCAGCTTGGGACTAGGCGATGAGCAGTTCTTC,CASSLGLGDEQFF,TRBD2,13,TRBV7-7,.,TRBJ2-1
TGCGCCAGCAGCCTTGGGGGCACAGGGGGGAATCAGCCCCAGCATTTT,CASSLGGTGGNQPQHF,TRBD1,16,TRBV4-1,.,TRBJ1-5
TGTGCCAGTAGTATTCTTCCCGACAATCAGCCCCAGCATTTT,CASSILPDNQPQHF,.,14,TRBV19,few,TRBJ1-5
TGTGCCAGCAGCTTAGGGGACTCGGGCGCCGGGGAGCTGTTTTTT,CASSLGDSGAGELFF,.,15,TRBV11-2,.,TRBJ2-2
TGTGCCAGCAGTTACGGGCGCAATCAGCCCCAGCATTTT,CASSYGRNQPQHF,.,13,TRBV6-5,.,TRBJ1-5
TGTGCCAGCGGTTGGGAGGGCTACGAGCAGTACTTC,CASGWEGYEQYF,TRBD2,12,TRBV5-6,.,TRBJ2-7
TGTGCCGGGGGGACAGAAACTAGCACAGATACGCAGTATTTT,CAGGTETSTDTQYF,.,14,TRBV7-2,.,TRBJ2-3
TGTGCCAGCAGCTTGTCCGACAGGGTCTACGAGCAGTACTTC,CASSLSDRVYEQYF,TRBD1,14,TRBV5-4,.,TRBJ2-7
TGTGCCAGCAGCTCGACTAGCGGGAGCTTCAATGAGCAGTTCTTC,CASSSTSGSFNEQFF,TRBD2,15,TRBV11-2,.,TRBJ2-1
TGTGCCAGCAGTCCAGGGACGTACGGCTATGGCTACACCTTC,CASSPGTYGYGYTF,.,14,TRBV27,.,TRBJ1-2
TGTGCCAGCAGTGAATTAGGATTCGACAGCTCAGCTAACTATGGCTACACCTTC,CASSELGFDSSANYGYTF,.,18,TRBV2,.,TRBJ1-2
TGCGCCAGCAGCATCGGGAGTAGTAGCGGGAGCGGGTACCAAGAGACCCAGTACTTC,CASSIGSSSGSGYQETQYF,TRBD2,19,TRBV5-1,.,TRBJ2-5
TGTGCCAGTTTCGAGCGGGAGGGAATTTTCGATGAGCAGTTCTTC,CASFEREGIFDEQFF,TRBD2,15,TRBV7-8,once,TRBJ2-1
TGTGCCAGTAGTGGGGGACTAGTGTACGAGCAGTACTTC,CASSGGLVYEQYF,TRBD2,13,TRBV19,.,TRBJ2-7
TGTGCCAGCAGCCCCGGTGGCGGCTACGAGCAGTACTTC,CASSPGGGYEQYF,.,13,TRBV9,.,TRBJ2-7
TGTGCCAGCTCACCAAGCGCGTCTTCCTACGAGCAGTACTTC,CASSPSASSYEQYF,.,14,TRBV18,.,TRBJ2-7